What follows are 21 T cell receptor beta chains derived from one specimen sequenced in a study of blood T cell repertoires in COVID-19. This table comes from immunoSEQ multiplex PCR, and its TCRdb copy is limited to in-frame clones, with some not included. The table lists approximately 99,000 clones, around 84% of them singletons. Sample: peripheral blood. The receptor source for this set is an older woman in a cohort sampled during active or convalescent COVID-19.

J is TRBJ2-5 and V is TRBV11-2; 8 nucleotides align to TRBD1. Germline V CDR1 and CDR2: SGHAT, FQNNGV. This CDR3 comprises 14 residues. J lost 4 bases, V lost 1 base, and 2 bases had no gene match. CDR3 protein: CASSLGTGSETQYF. For the CDR3, the DNA is TGTGCCAGCAGCTTAGGGACAGGGTCAGAGACCCAGTACTTC.

This clone was counted between two and nine times. This chain connects TRBV5-1 to TRBJ1-4; unclear D gene. The CDR3 loop spans 13 amino acids. With 0 bases removed from V and 8 bases from J, the gap between germline ends came to 8 bases. Per germline, CDR1 SGHRS and CDR2 YFSETQ. The CDR3 sequence is CASSLAYGEKLFF. As DNA, the CDR3 is TGCGCCAGCAGCTTGGCCTACGGGGAAAAACTGTTTTTT.

The V gene is TRBV10-3, the J gene TRBJ1-1; no definite D call. The germline CDR1 and CDR2 sequences are ENHRY and SYGVKD. Trimming took 0 bases from V and 5 from J, leaving 13 bases between them. The CDR3 is 15 residues long. CDR3 protein: CAISESFGRGTEAFF. The DNA of the CDR3 is TGTGCCATCAGTGAGTCATTCGGGCGAGGGACTGAAGCTTTCTTT.

The CDR3: CASRAQGARSPLHF. CDR3 in DNA: TGTGCCAGCAGAGCCCAGGGGGCGCGATCACCCCTCCACTTT. V usage is TRBV27 and J usage is TRBJ1-6; TRBD1 agrees at 8 bases. Germline trimming cut 6 bases from V and 10 bases from J; bases unmatched to any gene: 8. The CDR3 is 14 amino acids. Germline V gene sequence: CDR1 MNHEY, CDR2 SMNVEV (reference sequence).

The chain recombines TRBV19 with TRBJ1-2, with D perhaps matching TRBD1 (6 bases). The CDR3 has 14 residues. Trimming cost V 5 bases and J 3 bases, with 13 bases left between them. Germline V gives CDR1 LNHDA, CDR2 SQIVND (reference sequence). The CDR3 spells CASSPGGGYYGYTF. The CDR3 bases are TGTGCCAGTAGTCCCGGGGGGGGCTACTATGGCTACACCTTC. Full variable domain (outside the CDR3, taken from reference TRBV19 and TRBJ1-2): DGGITQSPKYLFRKEGQNVTLSCEQNLNHDAMYWYRQDPGQGLRLIYYSQIVNDFQKGDIAEGYSVSREKKESFPLTVTSAQKNPTAFYLCASSPGGGYYGYTFGSGTRLTVV.

The chain employs TRBV21-1 and TRBJ2-1; no check of the table's D call, TRBD2, against the DNA was made. TRBV21-1 is a pseudogene. The CDR3 has 19 residues. CDR3 sequence: CASSKVASRLAGQGNEQFF. The CDR3 DNA sequence: TGTGCCAGCAGCAAAGTGGCATCGAGACTAGCGGGGCAAGGCAATGAGCAGTTCTTC.

The rearrangement links TRBV9 to TRBJ1-4; the match to TRBD1 covers 10 bases. The CDR3 spans 15 residues. CDR1 and CDR2 from the germline V gene are SGDLS and YYNGEE. V lost 0 bases to trimming and J lost 7 bases; unmatched junction nucleotides: 3. The CDR3 DNA reads TGTGCCAGCAGCGTAGGACAGGGGGCGCGTGAAAAACTGTTTTTT. Its translation: CASSVGQGAREKLFF.

The V and J genes are TRBV7-9 and TRBJ2-5; 8 nucleotides align to TRBD2. From germline, CDR1 is SEHNR and CDR2 FQNEAQ (reference sequence). The CDR3 length is 15 residues. The trim removed 4 bases at V and 1 base at J, leaving 5 bases unmatched. CDR3 sequence: CASSSLAGGQETQYF. The CDR3 DNA reads as TGTGCCAGCAGCTCCTTGGCGGGAGGCCAAGAGACCCAGTACTTC.

This clone has more than one count but fewer than ten. V and J are TRBV30 and TRBJ2-3, with 13 bases aligning to TRBD2. Germline assignment: CDR1 GTSNPN and CDR2 SVGIG (reference sequence). This CDR3 region has 14 residues. Losses at the gene ends were 3 bases for V and 4 bases for J; bases not matched to a gene: 1. CDR3 bases: TGTGCCTGGAGCACTAGCGGGGGGGCAGATACGCAGTATTTT. It specifies CAWSTSGGADTQYF. Full variable domain (outside the CDR3, taken from reference TRBV30 and TRBJ2-3): SQTIHQWPATLVQPVGSPLSLECTVEGTSNPNLYWYRQAAGRGLQLLFYSVGIGQISSEVPQNLSASRPQDRQFILSSKKLLLSDSGFYLCAWSTSGGADTQYFGPGTRLTVL.

The chain combines TRBV6-5 with TRBJ2-7, with a possible D match to TRBD2 (5 bases). The CDR3 loop spans 14 amino acids. From germline, CDR1 is MNHEY and CDR2 SVGAGI. V was cut by 2 bases and J by 3 bases, with 11 bases left in between. The CDR3 loop is CASSYVRGIYEQYF. CDR3 sequence (DNA): TGTGCCAGCAGTTACGTCCGGGGTATCTACGAGCAGTACTTC.

The gene calls are TRBV28 and TRBJ2-3, with D tentatively TRBD1 (6 bases). Germline CDR1 is MDHEN and CDR2 is SYDVKM. V lost 8 bases and J 3 bases, leaving 15 bases between the germline ends. The CDR3 consists of 14 residues. The CDR3 sequence: CASRGGIKTDTQYF. The CDR3, as DNA: TGTGCCAGCCGAGGGGGTATCAAGACAGATACGCAGTATTTT.

The V and J genes are TRBV6-5 and TRBJ1-1; no definite D call. Per the germline V gene, CDR1 is MNHEY and CDR2 is SVGAGI. Trimming cost V 8 bases and J 3 bases, with 16 bases left between them. The CDR3 loop spans 14 amino acids. The DNA of the CDR3 is TGTGCCAGCTGGCGGGCAGGCCGAGACACTGAAGCTTTCTTT. Its protein is CASWRAGRDTEAFF.

The chain joins TRBV10-2 to TRBJ2-4, with a possible D match to TRBD2 (6 bases). Deletions cut 3 bases from V and 9 bases from J, with 18 bases between. This CDR3 spans 15 amino acids. Looked up from germline, CDR1 is WSHSY and CDR2 is SAAADI. DNA of the CDR3: TGCGCCAGCAGTGAAACGAGGAGGTTGGGAGGCATTCAGTACTTC. Translation: CASSETRRLGGIQYF.

As regards this clone: This same CDR3 is encoded by further DNA sequences in the sample. The V gene is TRBV3-1 (or the pseudogene TRBV3-2), the J gene TRBJ1-1; D remains ambiguous. V lost 4 bases, J lost 1 base, and 7 bases lay in between. This CDR3 is built from 13 residues. Germline lookup yields CDR1 LGHDT and CDR2 YNNKEL (reference sequence). The CDR3 nucleotides read TGTGCCAGCAGCCTGGCAGGGAACACTGAAGCTTTCTTT. It translates to CASSLAGNTEAFF.

This chain uses TRBV3-1 (or the pseudogene TRBV3-2) with TRBJ2-2; TRBD2 matches at 10 bases. V lost 2 bases to trimming and J lost 3 bases; unmatched junction nucleotides: 6. Germline CDR1 and CDR2: LGHDT and YNNKEL (reference sequence). The CDR3 is 17 residues long. CDR3 loop: CASSQYSGGAHTGELFF. In DNA form, the CDR3 reads TGTGCCAGCAGCCAATACAGCGGGGGGGCCCACACCGGGGAGCTGTTTTTT.

The chain is built from TRBV9 and TRBJ2-2; 11 bases fit TRBD2. CDR1 and CDR2 from the germline V gene are SGDLS and YYNGEE. Unmatched junction bases numbered 7, after V lost 4 bases and J lost 8 bases. The CDR3 spans 15 residues. The CDR3 DNA reads as TGTGCCAGCAGCCGTAGCGGGAGGGCCTCAGGGGAGCTGTTTTTT. As protein: CASSRSGRASGELFF.

The chain has TRBV29-1 and TRBJ1-1; 8 nucleotides agree with TRBD1. CDR1 SQVTM and CDR2 ANQGSEA come from the germline V gene. The V segment lost 2 bases and the J segment 4 bases; nucleotides outside the gene matches: 12. The CDR3 is 16 residues long. The CDR3 spells CSVERRDRHLGTEAFF. DNA for the CDR3: TGCAGCGTTGAACGAAGGGACAGGCATTTGGGCACTGAAGCTTTCTTT.

This chain links TRBV4-1 with TRBJ1-2; 8 bases align to TRBD1. Germline-derived CDR1 and CDR2 are MGHRA and YSYEKL. V was pared by 5 bases and J by 2 bases, with 4 bases of the junction left unmatched. The CDR3 consists of 14 residues. CDR3 bases: TGCGCCAGCAGCGAAGGGGACAGGAACTATGGCTACACCTTC. The encoded protein is CASSEGDRNYGYTF.

A single count supports this clone. The chain employs TRBV2 and TRBJ2-5; D is ambiguous. This CDR3 is built from 13 residues. Trimming took 7 bases from V and 5 from J, leaving 14 bases between them. Germline CDR1 SNHLY, CDR2 FYNNEI. The CDR3 DNA is TGTGCCAGCACCATTGTGCTTGCGGAGACCCAGTACTTC. It codes for CASTIVLAETQYF. Full variable domain (remainder filled in from reference TRBV2 and TRBJ2-5): EPEVTQTPSHQVTQMGQEVILRCVPISNHLYFYWYRQILGQKVEFLVSFYNNEISEKSEIFDDQFSVERPDGSNFTLKIRSTKLEDSAMYFCASTIVLAETQYFGPGTRLLVL.

The rearrangement links TRBV18 to TRBJ1-2, with 7 bases identical to TRBD1. CDR1 is KGHSH and CDR2 is LQKENI in the germline V gene. The CDR3 contains 12 residues. The V gene end was trimmed by 5 bases and the J gene end by 8 bases; junction bases not matched to a gene: 5. CDR3 amino acids: CASSGTERGYTF. The DNA for the CDR3 is TGTGCCAGCTCAGGGACAGAGAGAGGCTACACCTTC.

The CDR3 reads CASSTYQGSNQPQHF. CDR3 coding DNA: TGTGCCAGCAGCACCTACCAGGGAAGCAATCAGCCCCAGCATTTT. The V gene is TRBV19, the J gene TRBJ1-5, with D perhaps TRBD1 (5 bases). Germline CDR1 and CDR2: LNHDA and SQIVND (reference sequence). The CDR3 sequence is 15 residues long. V gave up 9 bases and J gave up 1 base, with 16 bases separating them. The complete variable domain, with remaining parts taken from reference TRBV19 and TRBJ1-5, reads DGGITQSPKYLFRKEGQNVTLSCEQNLNHDAMYWYRQDPGQGLRLIYYSQIVNDFQKGDIAEGYSVSREKKESFPLTVTSAQKNPTAFYLCASSTYQGSNQPQHFGDGTRLSIL.